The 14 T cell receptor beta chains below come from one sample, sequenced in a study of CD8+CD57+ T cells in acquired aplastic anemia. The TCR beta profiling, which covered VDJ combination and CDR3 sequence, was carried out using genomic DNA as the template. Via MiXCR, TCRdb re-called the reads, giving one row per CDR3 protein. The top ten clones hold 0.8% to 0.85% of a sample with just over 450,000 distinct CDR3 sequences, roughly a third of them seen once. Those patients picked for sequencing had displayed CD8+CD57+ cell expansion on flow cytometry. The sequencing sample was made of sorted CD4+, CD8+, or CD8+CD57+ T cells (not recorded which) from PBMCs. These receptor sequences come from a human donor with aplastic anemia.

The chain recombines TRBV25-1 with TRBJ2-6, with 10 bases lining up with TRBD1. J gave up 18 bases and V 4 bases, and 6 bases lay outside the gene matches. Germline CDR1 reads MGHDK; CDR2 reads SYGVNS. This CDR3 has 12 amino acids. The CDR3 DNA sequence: TGTGCCAGCAGTGGCCGGGACAGGGGACGGACTTTC. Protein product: CASSGRDRGRTF.

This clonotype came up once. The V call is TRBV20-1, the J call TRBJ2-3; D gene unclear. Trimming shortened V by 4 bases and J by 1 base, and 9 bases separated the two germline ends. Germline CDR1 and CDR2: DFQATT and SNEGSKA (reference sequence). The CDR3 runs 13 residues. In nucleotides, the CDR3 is TGCAGTGCTACCCCAATGGGCACAGATACGCAGTATTTT. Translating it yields CSATPMGTDTQYF.

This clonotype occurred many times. CDR3 loop: CFTRRGMEGYTF. The CDR3 nucleotides are TGCTTTACCCGGCGGGGGATGGAGGGCTACACCTTC. The chain links TRBV20-1 to TRBJ1-2; tentative D call: TRBD1 (5 bases). The CDR3 length is 12 residues. Germline-derived CDR1 and CDR2 are DFQATT and SNEGSKA (reference sequence).

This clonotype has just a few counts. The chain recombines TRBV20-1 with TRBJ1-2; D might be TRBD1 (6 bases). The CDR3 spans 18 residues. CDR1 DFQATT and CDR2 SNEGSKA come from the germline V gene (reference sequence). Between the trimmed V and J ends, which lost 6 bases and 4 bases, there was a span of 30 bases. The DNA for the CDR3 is TGCAGTGCGGGGAGGGGGGCCATTCCCAGAGGGGGGCCCTATGGCTACACCTTC. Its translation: CSAGRGAIPRGGPYGYTF.

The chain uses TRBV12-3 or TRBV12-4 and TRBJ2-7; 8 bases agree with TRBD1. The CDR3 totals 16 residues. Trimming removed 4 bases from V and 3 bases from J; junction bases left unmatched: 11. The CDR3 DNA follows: TGTGCCAGCAGTTCGCCCCCGGGACAGGAGATCTACGAGCAGTACTTC. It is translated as CASSSPPGQEIYEQYF.

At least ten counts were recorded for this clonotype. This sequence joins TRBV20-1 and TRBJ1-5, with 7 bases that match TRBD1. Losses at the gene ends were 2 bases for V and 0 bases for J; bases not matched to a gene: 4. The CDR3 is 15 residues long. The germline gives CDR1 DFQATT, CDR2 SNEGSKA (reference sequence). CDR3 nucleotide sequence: TGCAGTGCTAGAAGGCGACAGGGTAGCAATCAGCCCCAGCATTTT. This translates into CSARRRQGSNQPQHF.

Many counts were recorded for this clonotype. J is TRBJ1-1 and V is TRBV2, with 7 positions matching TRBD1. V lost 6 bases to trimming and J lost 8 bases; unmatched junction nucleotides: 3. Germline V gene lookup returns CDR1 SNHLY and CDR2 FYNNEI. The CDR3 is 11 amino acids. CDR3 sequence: CASRPTGEAFF. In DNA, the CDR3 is TGTGCCAGCAGGCCGACAGGGGAAGCTTTCTTT. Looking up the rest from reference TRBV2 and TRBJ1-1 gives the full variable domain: EPEVTQTPSHQVTQMGQEVILRCVPISNHLYFYWYRQILGQKVEFLVSFYNNEISEKSEIFDDQFSVERPDGSNFTLKIRSTKLEDSAMYFCASRPTGEAFFGQGTRLTVV.

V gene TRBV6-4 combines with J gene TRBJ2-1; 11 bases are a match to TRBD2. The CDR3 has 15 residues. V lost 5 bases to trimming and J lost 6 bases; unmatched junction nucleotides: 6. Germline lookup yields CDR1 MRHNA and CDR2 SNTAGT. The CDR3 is CASSHEGLAANEQFF. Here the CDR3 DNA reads TGTGCCAGCAGTCACGAGGGACTAGCGGCCAATGAGCAGTTCTTC.

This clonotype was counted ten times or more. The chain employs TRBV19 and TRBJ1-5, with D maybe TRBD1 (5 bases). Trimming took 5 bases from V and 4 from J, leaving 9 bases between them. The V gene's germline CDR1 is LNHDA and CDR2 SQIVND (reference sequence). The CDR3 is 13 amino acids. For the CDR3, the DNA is TGTGCCAGTAGTTGGGGGGAAAATCAGCCCCAGCATTTT. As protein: CASSWGENQPQHF.

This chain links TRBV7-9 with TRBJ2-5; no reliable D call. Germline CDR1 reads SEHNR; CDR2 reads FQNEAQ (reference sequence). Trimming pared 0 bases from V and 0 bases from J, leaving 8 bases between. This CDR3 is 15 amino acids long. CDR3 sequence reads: CASSLAHRYQETQYF. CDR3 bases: TGTGCCAGCAGCTTAGCTCACCGATACCAAGAGACCCAGTACTTC.

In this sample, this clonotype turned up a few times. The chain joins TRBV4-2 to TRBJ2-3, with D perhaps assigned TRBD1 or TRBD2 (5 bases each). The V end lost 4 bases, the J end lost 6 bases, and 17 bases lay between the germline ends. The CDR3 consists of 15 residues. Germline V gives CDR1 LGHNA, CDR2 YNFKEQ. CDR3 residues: CASSPRDREVDTQYF. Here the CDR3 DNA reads TGTGCCAGCAGCCCCAGGGACCGGGAAGTCGATACGCAGTATTTT.

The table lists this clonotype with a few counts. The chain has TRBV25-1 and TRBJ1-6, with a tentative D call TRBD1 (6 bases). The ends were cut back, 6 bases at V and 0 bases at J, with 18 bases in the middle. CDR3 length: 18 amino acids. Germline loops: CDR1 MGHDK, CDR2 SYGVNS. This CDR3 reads CASSGGKDRSSYNSPLHF. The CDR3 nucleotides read TGTGCCAGCAGCGGAGGGAAAGACAGGTCCTCCTATAATTCACCCCTCCACTTT.

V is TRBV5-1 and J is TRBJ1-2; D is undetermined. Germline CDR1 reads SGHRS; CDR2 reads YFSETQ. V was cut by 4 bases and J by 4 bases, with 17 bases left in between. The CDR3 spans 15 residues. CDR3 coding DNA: TGCGCCAGCAGCCCGGAGTCGTACGACCCCTATGGCTACACCTTC. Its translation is CASSPESYDPYGYTF.

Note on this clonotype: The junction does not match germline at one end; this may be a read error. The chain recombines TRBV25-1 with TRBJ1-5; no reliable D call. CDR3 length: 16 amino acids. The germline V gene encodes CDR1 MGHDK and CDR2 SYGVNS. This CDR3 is CACSREAGYSNQPQHF. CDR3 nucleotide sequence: TGTGCCTGCAGCCGAGAGGCCGGCTATAGCAATCAGCCCCAGCATTTT.